This TCR beta chain was identified in a study of regulatory T cells in long-lasting Graves disease. CDR3 regions were amplified by Arm-PCR using iRepertoire HTBI primers to build TCR beta libraries. TCRdb itself ran the multiplex PCR reads through MiXCR, one entry per CDR3 protein. The sample records about 540,000 distinct CDR3 sequences, roughly 14% being singletons. The time point: newly diagnosed GD, antithyroid drugs for less than 3 months. Generation of the TCR library employed RNA extracted from PBMCs. American Thyroid Association guidelines defined how Graves' disease was diagnosed. An endocrinology department in Xi'an, China, recruited the patients. In this sample, this clonotype turned up many times. The sample was also linked to a second study, of T cells in Graves' hyperthyroidism and ophthalmopathy. From that study: Diagnoses were made from clinical symptoms, serum measures (thyroxine and TRAb), thyroid ultrasound and orbital computed tomography. RT-PCR in the first round (using the HTBI primer set) targeted the TCR CDR3.

Here the sequenced sample was peripheral blood mononuclear cells (PBMCs), taken at new diagnosis, from a patient treated with antithyroid drugs. This sequence was found in a man aged 25 to 40 with Graves disease.

The CDR3 region has the DNA TGTGCCAGCGGTGCTGAGCAGGGAGGGGAGCAGTACTTC. Translating gives CASGAEQGGEQYF. V usage is TRBV2 and J usage is TRBJ2-7, with 7 bases that match TRBD2. Trimming took 8 bases from V and 7 from J; bases not matched to a gene: 11. CDR1 and CDR2 (germline): SNHLY, FYNNEI. The CDR3 has 13 amino acids.